The 32 T cell receptor beta chains given below trace back to one sample, sequenced in a study of response to subunit inactivated influenza vaccine. TCRdb analysed the RT-PCR reads with MiXCR anew, one entry per CDR3 protein. The sample holds about 570,000 distinct CDR3 sequences; over 9% are singletons and the top ten take approximately 11%. This same sample was also part of a study on T cells expressing NK-cell markers. That source notes: UMIs were included in TCR beta cDNA generated by 5'RACE template switching.

The sample in question was PBMCs from blood, obtained on the day of vaccination. These TCRs come from a man aged 45-65 years who received an inactivated influenza vaccine.

The rearrangement links TRBV6-1 to TRBJ2-3, with 7 bases matching TRBD1. V lost 5 bases to trimming and J lost 1 base; unmatched junction nucleotides: 6. Germline CDR1 and CDR2: MNHNS and SASEGT. The CDR3 totals 15 residues. The CDR3 sequence: CASSPQGTRTDTQYF. CDR3 DNA: TGTGCCAGCAGTCCACAGGGGACCCGCACAGATACGCAGTATTTT.

Details on this clonotype: A much larger clone lies a single base off, so this may be a read error. This chain joins TRBV20-1 and TRBJ2-7, with D perhaps matching TRBD2 (6 bases). The germline V gene has CDR1 DFQATT and CDR2 SNEGSKA (reference sequence). Trimming left V 6 bases short and J 2 bases short, with 20 bases between. The CDR3 has 15 residues. DNA for the CDR3: TGCAGTGCCCGATCGTGGCTAGCGCCTGCCTACGAGCAGTACTTC. This sequence encodes CSARSWLAPAYEQYF.

This chain uses TRBV21-1 with TRBJ2-7. TRBV21-1 is a known pseudogene. The CDR3 extends over 12 amino acids. CDR3 residues: CASRQDSYEQYF. The CDR3 nucleotides are TGTGCCAGCAGACAGGACTCCTACGAGCAGTACTTC.

This clonotype was detected only a few times. The chain uses TRBV2 and TRBJ2-1, with D tentatively TRBD2 (6 bases). The germline V and J ends were trimmed by 6 bases and 5 bases, with 20 bases remaining between them. Germline V CDR1 and CDR2: SNHLY, FYNNEI. The CDR3 is 16 residues long. In nucleotides, the CDR3 is TGTGCCAGCAGCGAGACTACTAGCCTAGAGCACAATGAGCAGTTCTTC. It encodes CASSETTSLEHNEQFF. The variable domain in full, completed from reference TRBV2 and TRBJ2-1, reads EPEVTQTPSHQVTQMGQEVILRCVPISNHLYFYWYRQILGQKVEFLVSFYNNEISEKSEIFDDQFSVERPDGSNFTLKIRSTKLEDSAMYFCASSETTSLEHNEQFFGPGTRLTVL.

The chain carries TRBV29-1 and TRBJ2-2, with no clear D. The ends were cut back, 6 bases at V and 0 bases at J, with 8 bases in the middle. Looked up from germline, CDR1 is SQVTM and CDR2 is ANQGSEA. CDR3 length equals 13 residues. The DNA for the CDR3 is TGCAGCGTAGGGCTCCCGAACACCGGGGAGCTGTTTTTT. Encoded protein: CSVGLPNTGELFF.

The chain is built from TRBV5-6 and TRBJ2-4, with D perhaps TRBD2 (6 bases). This CDR3 is built from 14 residues. The germline V gene encodes CDR1 SGHDT and CDR2 YYEEEE. V lost 2 bases and J 8 bases, leaving 14 bases between the germline ends. CDR3 sequence reads: CASSFMGREDIQYF. The CDR3 DNA reads TGTGCCAGCAGCTTCATGGGCAGGGAGGACATTCAGTACTTC.

This chain joins TRBV29-1 and TRBJ2-3; 9 positions agree with TRBD2. V lost 2 bases and J lost 4; bases outside the gene matches: 10. The CDR3 is 16 residues long. CDR1 and CDR2 (germline): SQVTM, ANQGSEA. CDR3 DNA: TGCAGCGTTGAATCGGGACTAGCCCCAGCGGCAGATACGCAGTATTTT. Amino acids: CSVESGLAPAADTQYF.

The V and J genes are TRBV20-1 and TRBJ2-5, with 9 bases identical to TRBD1. CDR1 and CDR2 from the germline V gene are DFQATT and SNEGSKA (reference sequence). The CDR3 is 14 amino acids. The V gene end was trimmed by 4 bases and the J gene end by 5 bases; junction bases not matched to a gene: 8. CDR3: CSATGTGSAETQYF. The CDR3, as DNA: TGCAGTGCTACCGGGACAGGGTCGGCGGAGACCCAGTACTTC.

This clonotype was observed a few times. V gene TRBV4-3 combines with J gene TRBJ2-7; possible D gene TRBD2, 5 bases. Between the trimmed V and J ends, which lost 0 bases and 6 bases, there was a span of 12 bases. CDR1 is LGHNA and CDR2 is YSLEER in the germline V gene. The CDR3 length is 14 residues. The CDR3 spells CASSQDWVGGEQYF. The CDR3, as DNA: TGCGCCAGCAGCCAAGATTGGGTCGGAGGCGAGCAGTACTTC.

The chain is built from TRBV10-3 and TRBJ2-7, with 8 bases matching TRBD1. The CDR3 has 14 residues. After removal of 4 bases from V and 5 bases from J, the junction contained 7 bases not matched to a gene. Germline CDR1 ENHRY, CDR2 SYGVKD. CDR3 in amino acids: CAISGDRLTHEQYF. CDR3 in DNA: TGTGCCATCAGTGGGGACAGGCTTACCCACGAGCAGTACTTC.

This rearrangement joins TRBV3-1 to TRBJ2-7; 9 nucleotides align to TRBD1. The V and J ends lost 5 bases and 6 bases, in that order; junction bases with no gene match: 11. The CDR3 is 15 residues long. Germline V gene sequence: CDR1 LGHDT, CDR2 YNNKEL (reference sequence). The DNA of the CDR3 is TGTGCCAGCAGCTCTTGGGACAGGGTAATGGCCGAGCAGTACTTC. It specifies CASSSWDRVMAEQYF.

The sample holds many counts of this clonotype. The CDR3 DNA follows: TGCGCCAGCATGGCGACAGGGGGCGCAGATACGCAGTATTTT. Protein sequence: CASMATGGADTQYF. The genes are TRBV4-1 and TRBJ2-3; 10 positions agree with TRBD1. CDR1 and CDR2 (germline): MGHRA, YSYEKL. V dropped 7 bases and J dropped 4; count of bases not matched to a gene: 5. The CDR3 contains 14 residues.

In its sample, this clonotype was seen a few times. This chain links TRBV5-5 with TRBJ2-1; no definite D call. V was trimmed by 4 bases and J by 0 bases, leaving 11 bases between them. In germline, CDR1 is SGHKS, CDR2 YYEKEE (reference sequence). The CDR3 length is 15 residues. The CDR3 DNA is TGTGCCAGCAGCCCTACTCCTAGCTCCTACAATGAGCAGTTCTTC. Protein sequence: CASSPTPSSYNEQFF. The complete variable domain, with remaining parts taken from reference TRBV5-5 and TRBJ2-1, reads DAGVTQSPTHLIKTRGQQVTLRCSPISGHKSVSWYQQVLGQGPQFIFQYYEKEERGRGNFPDRFSARQFPNYSSELNVNALLLGDSALYLCASSPTPSSYNEQFFGPGTRLTVL.

The rearrangement uses TRBV12-3 or TRBV12-4 and TRBJ2-3; D might be TRBD2 (5 bases). This CDR3 is built from 14 residues. V lost 5 bases to trimming and J lost 6 bases, with 15 bases between them. The CDR3 DNA sequence: TGTGCCAGCAGTCCCGGACTGGGTAGCGATACGCAGTATTTT. Its translation is CASSPGLGSDTQYF.

The chain carries TRBV12-3 or TRBV12-4 and TRBJ2-1, with TRBD2 as a possible D gene (7 bases). V dropped 5 bases and J dropped 7 bases, with 18 bases sitting between them. CDR3 length: 15 amino acids. The CDR3 spells CASSRGGGASNEQFF. As DNA, the CDR3 is TGTGCCAGCAGTAGGGGAGGGGGAGCGTCAAATGAGCAGTTCTTC.

This clonotype has just a few counts. The chain uses TRBV6-5 and TRBJ2-3, with 12 bases lining up with TRBD2. From germline, CDR1 is MNHEY and CDR2 SVGAGI. CDR3 size: 18 residues. V lost 0 bases and J lost 8; bases outside the gene matches: 12. CDR3 sequence reads: CASSYSLLAGGGGGTQYF. The CDR3 coding sequence is TGTGCCAGCAGTTACTCGTTGCTAGCGGGGGGGGGAGGAGGTACGCAGTATTTT.

The table lists this clonotype with many counts. V is TRBV6-2 or TRBV6-3 and J is TRBJ2-7; TRBD2 agrees at 10 bases. The trim removed 2 bases at V and 0 bases at J, leaving 7 bases unmatched. Germline assignment: CDR1 MNHEY and CDR2 SVGEGT. This CDR3 region has 17 residues. CDR3 coding DNA: TGTGCCAGCAGTTACGGGACTAGCGCCCCGTTCTCCTACGAGCAGTACTTC. Translated, it gives CASSYGTSAPFSYEQYF.

This rearrangement joins TRBV20-1 to TRBJ2-1; 14 bases are a match to TRBD2. Per germline, CDR1 DFQATT and CDR2 SNEGSKA (reference sequence). The V gene end was trimmed by 6 bases and the J gene end by 6 bases; junction bases not matched to a gene: 10. The CDR3 covers 16 residues. The CDR3 loop is CSAKTSGRAEGNEQFF. The CDR3 region has the DNA TGCAGTGCGAAGACTAGCGGGAGGGCCGAGGGCAATGAGCAGTTCTTC.

This clonotype was detected only a few times. The chain carries TRBV6-5 and TRBJ2-5; D gene uncertain. Germline loops: CDR1 MNHEY, CDR2 SVGAGI. The V end was cut by 0 bases, the J end by 0 bases, with 5 bases between. The length of the CDR3 is 14 residues. This CDR3 reads CASSYSSDQETQYF. The CDR3 region has the DNA TGTGCCAGCAGTTACTCTTCGGACCAAGAGACCCAGTACTTC.

This clonotype appeared a few times. The chain is built from TRBV7-9 and TRBJ2-3, with 7 bases identical to TRBD2. CDR1 and CDR2 from the germline V gene are SEHNR and FQNEAQ (reference sequence). V shed 3 bases and J 4 bases; nucleotides not matched to a gene: 10. CDR3 length equals 16 residues. The CDR3 DNA sequence: TGTGCCAGCAGCTTCCACGGGGGAGGGCCCTCAGATACGCAGTATTTT. Translated: CASSFHGGGPSDTQYF.

This clonotype was observed a handful of times. The V and J genes are TRBV7-8 and TRBJ2-5; 9 bases match TRBD2. Germline values: CDR1 SGHVS, CDR2 FQNEAQ. The CDR3 runs 15 residues. J lost 6 bases, V lost 1 base, and 6 bases had no gene match. CDR3 DNA sequence: TGTGCCAGCAGCTTAGGGGGGACTAGCACTAAGACCCAGTACTTC. Translated: CASSLGGTSTKTQYF.

The genes are TRBV4-2 and TRBJ1-6, with no clear D. The CDR3 is 14 amino acids. The germline V gene encodes CDR1 LGHNA and CDR2 YNFKEQ. The V and J ends lost 1 base and 10 bases respectively, with 11 bases between them. The CDR3 sequence: CASSQAAAGSPLHF. As DNA, the CDR3 is TGTGCCAGCAGCCAAGCGGCAGCGGGATCACCCCTCCACTTT.

This clonotype was seen only a few times. The chain employs TRBV5-1 and TRBJ1-4, with D tentatively TRBD1 (6 bases). Germline loops: CDR1 SGHRS, CDR2 YFSETQ. The CDR3 has 15 amino acids. The germline V and J ends were trimmed by 4 bases and 6 bases, with 16 bases remaining between them. The CDR3 protein is CASSKTGTRDEKLFF. The CDR3 DNA sequence: TGCGCCAGCAGCAAAACCGGGACACGAGATGAAAAACTGTTTTTT. The whole variable domain, remainder taken from reference TRBV5-1 and TRBJ1-4, is KAGVTQTPRYLIKTRGQQVTLSCSPISGHRSVSWYQQTPGQGLQFLFEYFSETQRNKGNFPGRFSGRQFSNSRSEMNVSTLELGDSALYLCASSKTGTRDEKLFFGSGTQLSVL.

This sequence joins TRBV5-1 and TRBJ1-3, with no clear D. Germline V gives CDR1 SGHRS, CDR2 YFSETQ. The CDR3 extends over 15 amino acids. Trimming left V 0 bases short and J 4 bases short, with 11 bases between. Written as DNA, the CDR3 is TGCGCCAGCAGCTTGGTTTCGGCCGCAGGAAACACCATATATTTT. Protein sequence: CASSLVSAAGNTIYF.

This clonotype has only a few counts. This chain links TRBV20-1 with TRBJ1-1, with 9 bases identical to TRBD1. The V and J ends lost 8 bases and 0 bases, in that order; junction bases with no gene match: 16. The CDR3 has 17 residues. Per the germline V gene, CDR1 is DFQATT and CDR2 is SNEGSKA (reference sequence). For the CDR3, the DNA is TGCAGTACAAACGACCGGGACAGGGAAGAAGTGAACACTGAAGCTTTCTTT. Amino acid sequence: CSTNDRDREEVNTEAFF.

This clonotype was counted many times. V and J are TRBV12-3 or TRBV12-4 and TRBJ2-5; 7 nucleotides match TRBD1. V was pared by 5 bases and J by 5 bases, with 5 bases of the junction left unmatched. The CDR3 contains 13 residues. The CDR3 region has the DNA TGTGCCAGCAGTCCGAGGGGGCGGGAGACCCAGTACTTC. This codes for CASSPRGRETQYF.

This clonotype has ten or more counts. The chain joins TRBV7-2 to TRBJ2-3; D not certain. Trimming removed 5 bases from V and 4 bases from J, with 13 bases in between. Germline V gene lookup returns CDR1 SGHTA and CDR2 FQGNSA. This CDR3 region has 14 residues. CDR3 loop: CASSLGLGPDTQYF. CDR3 sequence (DNA): TGTGCCAGCAGCCTGGGGTTAGGGCCAGATACGCAGTATTTT. The variable domain in full, completed from reference TRBV7-2 and TRBJ2-3, reads GAGVSQSPSNKVTEKGKDVELRCDPISGHTALYWYRQSLGQGLEFLIYFQGNSAPDKSGLPSDRFSAERTGGSVSTLTIQRTQQEDSAVYLCASSLGLGPDTQYFGPGTRLTVL.

The chain joins TRBV12-3 or TRBV12-4 to TRBJ2-5; D ambiguous. The V gene lost 7 bases and the J gene lost 7 bases, with 13 bases spanning the gap. CDR3 length: 12 amino acids. The CDR3 reads CASTSSLGTQYF. The CDR3 DNA follows: TGTGCCAGCACCTCTAGTTTGGGGACCCAGTACTTC.

This chain joins TRBV7-6 and TRBJ2-2; D is unclear. The CDR3 has 14 amino acids. Per the germline V gene, CDR1 is SGHVS and CDR2 is FNYEAQ. V dropped 2 bases and J dropped 3 bases, with 7 bases sitting between them. The DNA for the CDR3 is TGTGCCAGCAGCTTATATGGTGACACCGGGGAGCTGTTTTTT. It specifies CASSLYGDTGELFF.

In its sample, this clonotype was seen a few times. The rearrangement joins TRBV29-1 to TRBJ2-3; 14 nucleotides line up with TRBD2. CDR3 length equals 15 residues. V shed 6 bases and J 10 bases; nucleotides not matched to a gene: 12. Germline loops: CDR1 SQVTM, CDR2 ANQGSEA. The CDR3 region is CSVGLAGGTSAPQYF. The CDR3 region has the DNA TGCAGCGTCGGACTAGCGGGGGGAACCTCTGCGCCGCAGTATTTT.

This clonotype has only a few counts. The CDR3 DNA reads TGCAGTGCTAGCGTGGCGGGAGTGTTTTACAATGAGCAGTTCTTC. Protein: CSASVAGVFYNEQFF. This sequence joins TRBV20-1 and TRBJ2-1; 7 positions agree with TRBD2. The germline V gene has CDR1 DFQATT and CDR2 SNEGSKA (reference sequence). This CDR3 is built from 15 residues. Germline trimming cut 3 bases from V and 4 bases from J; bases unmatched to any gene: 9.

This clonotype has ten or more counts. The chain carries TRBV28 and TRBJ2-3; D is ambiguous. Trimming removed 5 bases at V and 7 bases at J, with 10 bases between. Germline CDR1 MDHEN, CDR2 SYDVKM. This CDR3 has 12 residues. The CDR3 DNA reads as TGTGCCAGCAGTCCAGCTCCCAATACGCAGTATTTT. It translates to CASSPAPNTQYF.